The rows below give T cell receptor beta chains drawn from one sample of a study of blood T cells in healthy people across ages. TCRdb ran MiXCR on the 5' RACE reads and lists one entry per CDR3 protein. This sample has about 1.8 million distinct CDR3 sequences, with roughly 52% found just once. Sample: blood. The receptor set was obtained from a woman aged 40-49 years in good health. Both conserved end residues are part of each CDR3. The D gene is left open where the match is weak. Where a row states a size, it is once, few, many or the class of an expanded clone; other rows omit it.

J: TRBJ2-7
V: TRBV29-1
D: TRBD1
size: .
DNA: TGCAGCGCTTTACCGGGACAGGCCAACGAGCAGTACTTC
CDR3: CSALPGQANEQYF

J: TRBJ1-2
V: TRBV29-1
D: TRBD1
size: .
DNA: TGCAGCGTGATGACAGGGGCGGGAAGTGGCTACACCTTC
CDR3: CSVMTGAGSGYTF

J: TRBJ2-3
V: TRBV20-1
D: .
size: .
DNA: TGCAGTGCCCTCGATGGGGAGGGGGCGATGCATGGGGCCACGCAGTATTTT
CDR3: CSALDGEGAMHGATQYF

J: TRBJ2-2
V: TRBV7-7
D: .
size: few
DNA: TGTGCTAGCAGCTTACTATACACCGGGGAGCTGTTTTTT
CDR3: CASSLLYTGELFF

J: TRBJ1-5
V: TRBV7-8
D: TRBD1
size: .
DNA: TGTGCCAGCAGCCGCGAAGGGACAGTGAATCAGCCCCAGCATTTT
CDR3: CASSREGTVNQPQHF

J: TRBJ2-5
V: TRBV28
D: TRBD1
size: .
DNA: TGTGCCAGCAGTACTAACCGGCAGGGGGCAGGGGAGACCCAGTACTTC
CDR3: CASSTNRQGAGETQYF

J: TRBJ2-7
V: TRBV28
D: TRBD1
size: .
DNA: TGTGCCAGCAGTACCAGGGGGCCGTCCTACGAGCAGTACTTC
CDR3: CASSTRGPSYEQYF

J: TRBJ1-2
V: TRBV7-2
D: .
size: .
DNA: TGTGCCAGCAGCGCGGACGGCCGACTTAACTATGGCTACACCTTC
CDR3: CASSADGRLNYGYTF

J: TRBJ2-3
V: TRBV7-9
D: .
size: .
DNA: TGTGCCAGCAGCTTAGTTTCGGGGGGCGGTCCGCAGTATTTT
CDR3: CASSLVSGGGPQYF

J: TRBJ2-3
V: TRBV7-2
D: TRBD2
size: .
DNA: TGTGCCGGAGCGGGGGGGATAGATGCGCAGTATTTT
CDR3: CAGAGGIDAQYF

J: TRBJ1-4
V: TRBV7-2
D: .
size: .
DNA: TGTGCCAGCAGCACCGGTGAGACCGGGAATGAAAAACTGTTTTTT
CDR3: CASSTGETGNEKLFF

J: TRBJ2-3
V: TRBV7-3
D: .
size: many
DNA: TGTGCCAGCAGCTTAAGTGGGGCAACAGATACGCAGTATTTT
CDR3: CASSLSGATDTQYF

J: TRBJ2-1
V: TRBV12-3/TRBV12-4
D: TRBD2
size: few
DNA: TGTGCCAGCAGTACTCAAAGGACCGGGACTAGAAACTCCTACAATGAGCAGTTCTTC
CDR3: CASSTQRTGTRNSYNEQFF

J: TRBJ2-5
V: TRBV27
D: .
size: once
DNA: TGTGCCAGCAGTTCGCGGAGAAAAGAGGCCCAGTACTTC
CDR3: CASSSRRKEAQYF

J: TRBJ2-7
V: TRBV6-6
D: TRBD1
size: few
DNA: TGTGCCAGCAGCCCCGGGACAGGGCCCCACGAGCAGTACTTC
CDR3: CASSPGTGPHEQYF

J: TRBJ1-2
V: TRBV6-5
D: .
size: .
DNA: TGTGCCAGCAGAATAGACAGTTATGGCTACACCTTC
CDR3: CASRIDSYGYTF

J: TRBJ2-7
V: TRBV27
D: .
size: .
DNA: TGTGCCAGCAGTTTATACCGCAGTCCCTACGAGCAGTACTTC
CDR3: CASSLYRSPYEQYF

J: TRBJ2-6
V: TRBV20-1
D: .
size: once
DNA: TGCAGTGCTAGAGTCGGCGGCATCTCTGGGGCCAACGTCCTGACTTTC
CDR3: CSARVGGISGANVLTF

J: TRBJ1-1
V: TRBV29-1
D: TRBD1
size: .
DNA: TGCAGCGTGCGCGCGTTTCAGGGGGACACTGAAGCTTTCTTT
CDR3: CSVRAFQGDTEAFF

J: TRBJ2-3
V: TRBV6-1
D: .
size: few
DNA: TGTGCCAGCAGCGAACCGGCGTTAGATACGCAGTATTTT
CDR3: CASSEPALDTQYF

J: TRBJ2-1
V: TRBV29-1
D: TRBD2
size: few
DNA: TGCAGCGGGAGAACTAGCGGTTCCTACAATGAGCAGTTCTTC
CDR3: CSGRTSGSYNEQFF

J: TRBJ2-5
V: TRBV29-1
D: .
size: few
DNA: TGCAGCGTTGAAGAGGCCTACGTAGAGACCCAGTACTTC
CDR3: CSVEEAYVETQYF

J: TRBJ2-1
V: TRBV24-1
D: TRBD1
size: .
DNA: TGTGCCACCAGTGATTACTCCGGGACAGGGGGCCGGAATGAGCAGTTCTTC
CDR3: CATSDYSGTGGRNEQFF

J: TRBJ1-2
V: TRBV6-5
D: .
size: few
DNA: TGTGCCAGCAGTTACTCGACGGCAGCTAACTATGGCTACACCTTC
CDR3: CASSYSTAANYGYTF

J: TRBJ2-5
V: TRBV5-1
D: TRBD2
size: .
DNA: TGCGCCAGCAGCTGCGCTAGCGGGGGGGCTAAGACCCAGTACTTC
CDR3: CASSCASGGAKTQYF

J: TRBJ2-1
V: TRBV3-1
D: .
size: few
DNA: TGTGCCAGCAGCCAAGAGTGGGGGCGGGATGAGCAGTTCTTC
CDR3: CASSQEWGRDEQFF

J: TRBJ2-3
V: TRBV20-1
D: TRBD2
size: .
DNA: TGCAGTGCTAGAGATTTGCGGGGGGCTGACACAGATACGCAGTATTTT
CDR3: CSARDLRGADTDTQYF

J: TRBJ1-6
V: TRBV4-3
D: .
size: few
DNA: TGCGCCAGCAGCCAAGATCCGTCGAGCTCCTATAATTCACCCCTCCACTTT
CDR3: CASSQDPSSSYNSPLHF

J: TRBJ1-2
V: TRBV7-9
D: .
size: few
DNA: TGTGCCAGCAGCTTTATGACTCTAGATGGCTACACCTTC
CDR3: CASSFMTLDGYTF

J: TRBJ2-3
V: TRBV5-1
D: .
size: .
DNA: TGCGCCAGCATGACAGACCCAGATACGCAGTATTTT
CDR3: CASMTDPDTQYF

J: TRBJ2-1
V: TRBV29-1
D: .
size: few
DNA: TGCAGCGTTGATATACGGGCGGCTGAATACAATGAGCAGTTCTTC
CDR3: CSVDIRAAEYNEQFF

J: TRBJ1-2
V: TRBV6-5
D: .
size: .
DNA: TGTGCCAGCAAAAAGGCATATGGCTACACCTTC
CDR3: CASKKAYGYTF

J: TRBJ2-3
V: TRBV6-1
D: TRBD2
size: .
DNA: TGTGCCAGCAGGCGGACTAGCGGGGGGGCGACTAGCACAGATACGCAGTATTTT
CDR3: CASRRTSGGATSTDTQYF

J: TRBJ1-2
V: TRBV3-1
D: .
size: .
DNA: TGTGCCAGCAGCCAAGCCCCGCAGGGGAGACATGGCTACACCTTC
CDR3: CASSQAPQGRHGYTF

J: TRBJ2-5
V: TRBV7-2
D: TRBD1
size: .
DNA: TGTGCCAGCAGCCTCCGGACAGGGTTACTCTCAGAGACCCAGTACTTC
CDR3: CASSLRTGLLSETQYF

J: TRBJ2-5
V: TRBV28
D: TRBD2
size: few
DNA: TGTGCCAGCAAGCGGGGGGAGACCCAGTACTTC
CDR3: CASKRGETQYF

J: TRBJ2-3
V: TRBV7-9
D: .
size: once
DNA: TGTGCCAGCAGCGTCCGGAGACAGAGCACAGATACGCAGTATTTT
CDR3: CASSVRRQSTDTQYF

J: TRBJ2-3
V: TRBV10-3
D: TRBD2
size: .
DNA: TGTGCCACTAGATACCCTGGACTAGCGGGGGGTAAACGCACAGATACGCAGTATTTT
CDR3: CATRYPGLAGGKRTDTQYF

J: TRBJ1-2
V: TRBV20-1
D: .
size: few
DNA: TGCAGTGCTAGAGGAGGGCAACGCTATGGCTACACCTTC
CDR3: CSARGGQRYGYTF

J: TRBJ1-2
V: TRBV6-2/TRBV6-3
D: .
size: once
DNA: TGTGCCAGCAGTACCACTAAGGGCTACACCTTC
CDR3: CASSTTKGYTF

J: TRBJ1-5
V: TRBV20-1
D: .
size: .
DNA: TGCAGTGCTAAGGGAGGGGGTCAGCCCCAGCATTTT
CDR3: CSAKGGGQPQHF

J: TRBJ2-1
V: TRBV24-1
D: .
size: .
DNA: TGTGCCACCAGGTCAGGGGGCGGGGGGAACAATGAGCAGTTCTTC
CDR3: CATRSGGGGNNEQFF

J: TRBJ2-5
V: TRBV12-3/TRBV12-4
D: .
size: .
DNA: TGTGCCAGCGGGGTTATCGTTAAAGAGACCCAGTACTTC
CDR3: CASGVIVKETQYF

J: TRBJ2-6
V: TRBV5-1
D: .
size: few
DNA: TGCGCCAGCAGCGATGTGGTCGGGGCCAACGTCCTGACTTTC
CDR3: CASSDVVGANVLTF

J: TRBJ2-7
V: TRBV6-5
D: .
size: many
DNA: TGTGCCAGCCGGGGTACCTACGAGCAGTACTTC
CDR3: CASRGTYEQYF

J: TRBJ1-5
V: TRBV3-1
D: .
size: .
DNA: TGTGCCAGCAGCCAAGGAGGCAGGGCCCAGTCGGCCCAGCATTTT
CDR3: CASSQGGRAQSAQHF

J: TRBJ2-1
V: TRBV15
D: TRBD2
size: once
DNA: TGTGCCACCAGCCCGGGGACTAGCGGGCTTTACAATGAGCAGTTCTTC
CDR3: CATSPGTSGLYNEQFF

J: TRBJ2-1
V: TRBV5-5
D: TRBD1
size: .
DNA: TGTGCCAGCAGCCCTCAGACAGGGGTCCCCAGCTCCTACAATGAGCAGTTCTTC
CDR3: CASSPQTGVPSSYNEQFF

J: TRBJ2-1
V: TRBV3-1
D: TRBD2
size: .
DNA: TGTGCCAGCAGCCAAGAAGCGGGAGTTTACAATGAGCAGTTCTTT
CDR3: CASSQEAGVYNEQFF

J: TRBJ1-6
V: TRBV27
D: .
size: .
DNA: TGTGCCAGCAGTTTATCGCTCGGGGTCTCCTATAATTCACCCCTCCACTTT
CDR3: CASSLSLGVSYNSPLHF

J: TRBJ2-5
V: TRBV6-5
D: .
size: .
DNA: TGTGCCAGCAGTACCCAGGGGCTTTCCCAAGAGACCCAGTACTTC
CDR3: CASSTQGLSQETQYF

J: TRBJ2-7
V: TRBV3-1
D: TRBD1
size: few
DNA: TGTGCCAGCAGCCAAGATGGGGGCGGGACAGGGATTTCCTACGAGCAGTACTTC
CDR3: CASSQDGGGTGISYEQYF

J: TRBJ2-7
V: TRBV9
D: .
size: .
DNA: TGTGCCAGCAGCGTAGCTTCAGGGGCCACCTACGAGCAGTACTTC
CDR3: CASSVASGATYEQYF